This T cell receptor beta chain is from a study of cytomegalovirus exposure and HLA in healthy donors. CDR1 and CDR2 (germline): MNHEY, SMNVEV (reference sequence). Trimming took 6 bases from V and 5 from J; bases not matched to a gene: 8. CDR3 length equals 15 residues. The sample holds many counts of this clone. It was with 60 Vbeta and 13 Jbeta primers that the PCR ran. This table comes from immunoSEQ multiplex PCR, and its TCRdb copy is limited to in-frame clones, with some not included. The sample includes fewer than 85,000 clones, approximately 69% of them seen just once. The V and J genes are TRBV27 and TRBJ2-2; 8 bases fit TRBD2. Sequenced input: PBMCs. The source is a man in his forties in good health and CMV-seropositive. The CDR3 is CASRPGLVGTGELFF. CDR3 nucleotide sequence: TGTGCCAGCAGACCGGGACTAGTGGGGACCGGGGAGCTGTTTTTT.